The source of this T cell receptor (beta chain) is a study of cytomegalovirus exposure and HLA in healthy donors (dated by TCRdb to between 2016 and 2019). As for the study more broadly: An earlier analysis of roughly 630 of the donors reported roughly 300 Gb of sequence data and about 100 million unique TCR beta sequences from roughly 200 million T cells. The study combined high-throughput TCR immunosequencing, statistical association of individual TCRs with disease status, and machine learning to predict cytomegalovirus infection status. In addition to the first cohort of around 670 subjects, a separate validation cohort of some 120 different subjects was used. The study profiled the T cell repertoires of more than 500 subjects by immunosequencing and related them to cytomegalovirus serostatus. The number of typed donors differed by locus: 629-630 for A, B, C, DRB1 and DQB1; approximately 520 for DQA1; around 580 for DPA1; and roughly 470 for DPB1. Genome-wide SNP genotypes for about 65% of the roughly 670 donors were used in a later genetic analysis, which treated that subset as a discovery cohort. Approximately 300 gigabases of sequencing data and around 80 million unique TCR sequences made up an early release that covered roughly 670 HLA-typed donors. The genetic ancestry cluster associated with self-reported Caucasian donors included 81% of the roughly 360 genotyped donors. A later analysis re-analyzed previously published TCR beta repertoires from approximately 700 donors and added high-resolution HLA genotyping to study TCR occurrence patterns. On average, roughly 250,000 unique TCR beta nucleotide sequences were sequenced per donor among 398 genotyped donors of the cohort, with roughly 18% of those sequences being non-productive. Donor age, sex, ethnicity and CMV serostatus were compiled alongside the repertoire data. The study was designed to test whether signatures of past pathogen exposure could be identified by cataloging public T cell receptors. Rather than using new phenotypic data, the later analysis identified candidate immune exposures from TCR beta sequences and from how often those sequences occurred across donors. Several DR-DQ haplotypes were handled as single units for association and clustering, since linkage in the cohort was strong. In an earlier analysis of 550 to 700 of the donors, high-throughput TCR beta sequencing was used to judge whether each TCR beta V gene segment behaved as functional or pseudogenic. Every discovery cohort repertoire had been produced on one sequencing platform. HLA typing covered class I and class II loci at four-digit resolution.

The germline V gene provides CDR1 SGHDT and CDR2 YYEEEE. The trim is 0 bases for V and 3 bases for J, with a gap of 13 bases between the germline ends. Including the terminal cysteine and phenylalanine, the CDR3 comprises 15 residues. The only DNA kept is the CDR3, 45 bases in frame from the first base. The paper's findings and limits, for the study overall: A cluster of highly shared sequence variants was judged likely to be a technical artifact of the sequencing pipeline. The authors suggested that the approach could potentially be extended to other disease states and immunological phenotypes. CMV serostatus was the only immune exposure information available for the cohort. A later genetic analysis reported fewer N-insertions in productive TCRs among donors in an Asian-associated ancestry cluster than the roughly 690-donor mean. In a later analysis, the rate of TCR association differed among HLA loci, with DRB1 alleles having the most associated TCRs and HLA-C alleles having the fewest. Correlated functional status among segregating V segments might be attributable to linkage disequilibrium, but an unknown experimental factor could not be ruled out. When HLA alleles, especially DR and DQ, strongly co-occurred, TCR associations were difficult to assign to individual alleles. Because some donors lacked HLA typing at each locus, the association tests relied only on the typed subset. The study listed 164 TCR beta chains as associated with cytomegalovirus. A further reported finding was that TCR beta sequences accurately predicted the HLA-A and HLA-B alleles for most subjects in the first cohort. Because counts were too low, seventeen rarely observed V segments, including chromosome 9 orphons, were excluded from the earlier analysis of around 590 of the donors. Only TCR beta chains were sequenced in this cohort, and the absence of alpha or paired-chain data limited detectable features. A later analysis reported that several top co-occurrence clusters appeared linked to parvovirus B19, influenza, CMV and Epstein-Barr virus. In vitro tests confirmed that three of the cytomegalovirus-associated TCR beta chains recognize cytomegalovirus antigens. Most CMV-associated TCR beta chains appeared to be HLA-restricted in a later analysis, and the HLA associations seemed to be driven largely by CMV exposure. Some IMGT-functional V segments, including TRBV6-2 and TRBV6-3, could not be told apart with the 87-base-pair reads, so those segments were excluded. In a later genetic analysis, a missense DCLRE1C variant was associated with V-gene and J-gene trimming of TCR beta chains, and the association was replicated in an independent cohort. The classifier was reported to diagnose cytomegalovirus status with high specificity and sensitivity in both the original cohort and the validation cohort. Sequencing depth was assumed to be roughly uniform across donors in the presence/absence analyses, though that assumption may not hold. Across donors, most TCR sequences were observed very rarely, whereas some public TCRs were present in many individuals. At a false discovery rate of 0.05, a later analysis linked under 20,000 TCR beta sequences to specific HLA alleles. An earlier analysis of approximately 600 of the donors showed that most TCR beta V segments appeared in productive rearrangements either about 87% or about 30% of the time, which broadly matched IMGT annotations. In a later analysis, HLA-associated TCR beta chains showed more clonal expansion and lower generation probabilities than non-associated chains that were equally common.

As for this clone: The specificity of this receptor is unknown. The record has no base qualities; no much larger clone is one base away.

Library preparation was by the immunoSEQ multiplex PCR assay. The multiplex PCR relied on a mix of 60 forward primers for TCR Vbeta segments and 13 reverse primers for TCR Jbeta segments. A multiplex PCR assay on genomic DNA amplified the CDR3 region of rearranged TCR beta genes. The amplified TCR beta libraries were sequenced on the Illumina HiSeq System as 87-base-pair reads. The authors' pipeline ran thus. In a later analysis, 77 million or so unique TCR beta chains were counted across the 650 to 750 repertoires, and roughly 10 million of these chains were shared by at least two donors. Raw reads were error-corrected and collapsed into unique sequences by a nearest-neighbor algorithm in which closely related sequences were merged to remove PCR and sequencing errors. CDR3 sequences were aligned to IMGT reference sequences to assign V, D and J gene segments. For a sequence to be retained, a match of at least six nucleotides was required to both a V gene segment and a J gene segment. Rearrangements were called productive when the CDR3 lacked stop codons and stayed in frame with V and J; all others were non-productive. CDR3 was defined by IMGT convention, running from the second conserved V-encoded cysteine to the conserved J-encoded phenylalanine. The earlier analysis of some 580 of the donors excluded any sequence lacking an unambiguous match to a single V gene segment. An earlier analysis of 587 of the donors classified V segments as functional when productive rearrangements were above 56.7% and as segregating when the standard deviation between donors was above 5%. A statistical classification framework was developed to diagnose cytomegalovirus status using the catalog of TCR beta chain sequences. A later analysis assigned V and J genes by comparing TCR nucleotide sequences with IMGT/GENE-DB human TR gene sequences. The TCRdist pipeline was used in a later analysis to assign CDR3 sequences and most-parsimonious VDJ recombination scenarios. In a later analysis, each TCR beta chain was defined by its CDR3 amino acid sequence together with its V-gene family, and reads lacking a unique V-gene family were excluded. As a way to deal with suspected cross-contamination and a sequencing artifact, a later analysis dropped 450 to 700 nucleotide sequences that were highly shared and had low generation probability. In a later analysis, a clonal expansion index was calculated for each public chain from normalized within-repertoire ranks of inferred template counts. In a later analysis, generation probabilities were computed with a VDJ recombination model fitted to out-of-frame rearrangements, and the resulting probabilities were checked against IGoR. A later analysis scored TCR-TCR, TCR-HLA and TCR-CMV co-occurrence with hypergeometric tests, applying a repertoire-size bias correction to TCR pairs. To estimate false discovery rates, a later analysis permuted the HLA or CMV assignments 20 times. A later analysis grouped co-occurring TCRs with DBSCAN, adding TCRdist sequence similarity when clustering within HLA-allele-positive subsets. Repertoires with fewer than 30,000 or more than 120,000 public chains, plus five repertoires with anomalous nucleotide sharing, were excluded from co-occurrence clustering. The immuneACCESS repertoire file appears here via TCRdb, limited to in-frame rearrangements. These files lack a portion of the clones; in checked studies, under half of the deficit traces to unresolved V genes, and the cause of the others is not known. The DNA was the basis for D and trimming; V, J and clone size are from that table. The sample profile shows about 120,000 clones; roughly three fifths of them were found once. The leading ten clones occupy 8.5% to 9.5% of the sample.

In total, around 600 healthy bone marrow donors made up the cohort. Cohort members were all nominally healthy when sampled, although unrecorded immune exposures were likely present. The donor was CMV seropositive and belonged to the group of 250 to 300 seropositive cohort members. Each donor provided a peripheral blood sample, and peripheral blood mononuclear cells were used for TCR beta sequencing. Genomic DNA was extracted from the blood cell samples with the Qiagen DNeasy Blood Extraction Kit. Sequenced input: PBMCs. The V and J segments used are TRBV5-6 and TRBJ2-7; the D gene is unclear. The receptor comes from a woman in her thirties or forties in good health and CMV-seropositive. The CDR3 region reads CASSLAGGTHYEQYF. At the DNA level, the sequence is TGTGCCAGCAGCTTGGCTGGCGGAACCCACTACGAGCAGTACTTC.